A single sample gave rise to the 17 T cell receptor beta chains below, sequenced in a study of T-cell reconstitution after alpha-beta-depleted transplantation in children. A TCRbeta library incorporating unique molecular identifiers was prepared. A single record per CDR3 protein comes from TCRdb applying MiXCR to the PCR reads. In the table there are 600,000 to 800,000 distinct CDR3 sequences, around 13% of which are singletons. Sequences were derived from PBMCs, sampled before TCRalphabeta/CD19-depleted stem cell transplant. These receptors all stem from a girl aged 2 to 9 with congenital amegakaryocytic thrombocytopenia, due to receive a stem cell transplant.

This clonotype was observed at least ten times. The V and J genes are TRBV7-6 and TRBJ2-1; maybe TRBD2 (5 bases). V was clipped by 3 bases and J by 7 bases, with 16 bases between them. CDR1 SGHVS and CDR2 FNYEAQ come from the germline V gene. This CDR3 region has 15 residues. Here the CDR3 DNA reads TGTGCCAGCAGCTTTTTATGGGAGCCGGAGAATGAGCAGTTCTTC. Its protein is CASSFLWEPENEQFF.

This clonotype has ten or more counts. The chain couples TRBV20-1 to TRBJ2-5; D is possibly TRBD2 (7 bases). The CDR3 contains 15 residues. Trimming left V 3 bases short and J 1 base short, with 15 bases between. CDR1 and CDR2 (germline): DFQATT, SNEGSKA (reference sequence). CDR3 coding DNA: TGCAGTGCTAGCGGGGGGCGGGATCCCCAAGAGACCCAGTACTTC. Amino acids: CSASGGRDPQETQYF.

This clonotype showed up many times. This sequence joins TRBV27 and TRBJ2-6; unclear D gene. Looked up from germline, CDR1 is MNHEY and CDR2 is SMNVEV (reference sequence). Between the trimmed V and J ends, which lost 3 bases and 1 base, there was a span of 4 bases. The CDR3 sequence is 14 residues long. CDR3 sequence (DNA): TGTGCCAGCAGTTTCGTTTCTGGGGCCAACGTCCTGACTTTC. It translates to CASSFVSGANVLTF.

V is TRBV29-1 and J is TRBJ2-7, with 9 bases aligning to TRBD1. Germline loops: CDR1 SQVTM, CDR2 ANQGSEA. There are 13 residues in the CDR3. V lost 4 bases to trimming and J lost 5 bases; unmatched junction nucleotides: 6. The CDR3 loop reads CSVAGTGYHEQYF. Here the CDR3 DNA reads TGCAGCGTTGCCGGGACAGGGTACCACGAGCAGTACTTC.

This clonotype was counted many times. The chain carries TRBV7-9 and TRBJ2-1, with 7 bases matching TRBD2. Germline CDR1 SEHNR, CDR2 FQNEAQ (reference sequence). Germline trimming cut 3 bases from V and 8 bases from J; bases unmatched to any gene: 7. The CDR3 has 14 residues. The CDR3 bases are TGTGCCAGCAGCTTTAATGGGAGGGGCTATGAGCAGTTCTTC. Protein product: CASSFNGRGYEQFF.

This clonotype was counted ten times or more. This chain uses TRBV5-1 with TRBJ2-1; a possible D gene is TRBD2 (5 bases). This CDR3 comprises 13 residues. The germline gives CDR1 SGHRS, CDR2 YFSETQ. With 4 bases removed from V and 6 bases from J, the gap between germline ends came to 11 bases. The CDR3 region is CASSRTEGNEQFF. The CDR3 DNA is TGCGCCAGCAGCCGAACCGAGGGCAATGAGCAGTTCTTC.

V is TRBV20-1 and J is TRBJ2-3; 7 positions agree with TRBD2. This CDR3 region has 14 residues. V trimming: 6 bases; J trimming: 4 bases; junction bases outside the gene matches: 10. Germline V gives CDR1 DFQATT, CDR2 SNEGSKA (reference sequence). DNA of the CDR3: TGCAGTGCCCCGGGCAGGACTAGTTCAGATACGCAGTATTTT. Its translation: CSAPGRTSSDTQYF.

The V and J genes are TRBV13 and TRBJ2-1, with 7 bases identical to TRBD2. CDR3 length: 15 amino acids. With V trimmed by 6 bases and J by 9 bases, 14 bases remained unmatched. Germline CDR1 is PRHDT and CDR2 is FYEKMQ (reference sequence). The CDR3 loop is CASRVRGGPRSEQFF. The DNA of the CDR3 is TGTGCCAGCAGGGTTAGGGGAGGGCCTAGGAGTGAGCAGTTCTTC.

This clonotype came up many times. The chain is built from TRBV5-1 and TRBJ1-2; unclear D gene. This CDR3 region has 12 residues. V was trimmed by 2 bases and J by 4 bases, leaving 6 bases between them. Germline V lookup: CDR1 SGHRS, CDR2 YFSETQ. The CDR3 spells CASSFNAYGYTF. CDR3 DNA: TGCGCCAGCAGCTTCAACGCCTATGGCTACACCTTC. The full variable domain, with the rest looked up from reference TRBV5-1 and TRBJ1-2, is KAGVTQTPRYLIKTRGQQVTLSCSPISGHRSVSWYQQTPGQGLQFLFEYFSETQRNKGNFPGRFSGRQFSNSRSEMNVSTLELGDSALYLCASSFNAYGYTFGSGTRLTVV.

As for this clonotype: A much larger clone sits a single nucleotide away, making a read error possible. The CDR3 DNA sequence: TGCAGTGCAGGGACAGGGATATTGGAGCCCCAGCGTTTT. Translating it yields CSAGTGILEPQRF. The chain has TRBV20-1 and TRBJ1-5, with 9 bases lining up with TRBD1. Germline V CDR1 and CDR2: DFQATT, SNEGSKA (reference sequence). The CDR3 extends over 13 amino acids.

Only a few counts were recorded for this clonotype. This chain joins TRBV29-1 and TRBJ2-7; D possibly matches TRBD1 or TRBD2 (5 bases each). Trimming pared 6 bases from V and 2 bases from J, leaving 20 bases between. This CDR3 is 15 amino acids long. Germline assignment: CDR1 SQVTM and CDR2 ANQGSEA. The CDR3 DNA follows: TGCAGCGTGGCCCACGAGCAGCAGGGACCCTACGAGCAGTACTTC. As protein: CSVAHEQQGPYEQYF.

This rearrangement joins TRBV21-1 to TRBJ2-1; the D call in the table, TRBD1, was not verified against the DNA. TRBV21-1 is reported as a pseudogene. The CDR3 length is 14 residues. The CDR3 loop is CASSAYRGKNEQFF. The DNA for the CDR3 is TGTGCCAGCAGCGCTTACAGGGGTAAGAATGAGCAGTTCTTC.

In its sample, this clonotype was seen many times. This chain joins TRBV20-1 and TRBJ2-1; D ambiguous. In germline, CDR1 is DFQATT, CDR2 SNEGSKA (reference sequence). The CDR3 extends over 16 amino acids. The V and J ends lost 6 bases and 7 bases respectively, with 25 bases between them. CDR3 sequence (DNA): TGCAGTGCGCCCAAGGAAGGCCTTACGGTGGGGAATGAGCAGTTCTTC. As protein: CSAPKEGLTVGNEQFF.

This clonotype appeared many times. The gene calls are TRBV29-1 and TRBJ1-5; D is unclear. V shed 4 bases and J shed 4 bases, with 11 bases lying between them. Per germline, CDR1 SQVTM and CDR2 ANQGSEA. The CDR3 extends over 13 amino acids. The CDR3 DNA follows: TGCAGCGTTGGCCCCGATACAAATCAGCCCCAGCATTTT. This codes for CSVGPDTNQPQHF.

This clonotype was seen repeatedly, ten times or more. The chain is built from TRBV20-1 and TRBJ2-2; D gene ambiguous. There are 13 residues in the CDR3. The germline CDR1 and CDR2 sequences are DFQATT and SNEGSKA (reference sequence). V gave up 0 bases and J gave up 5 bases, with 7 bases separating them. CDR3 amino acids: CSARDDNTGELFF. CDR3 sequence (DNA): TGCAGTGCTAGAGATGACAATACCGGGGAGCTGTTTTTT.

This clonotype was found many times. The chain couples TRBV5-6 to TRBJ2-3, with D unresolved. There are 17 residues in the CDR3. Trimming cost V 4 bases and J 4 bases, with 22 bases left between them. The germline V gene has CDR1 SGHDT and CDR2 YYEEEE. The CDR3: CASSQSASWFSADTQYF. For the CDR3, the DNA is TGTGCCAGCAGCCAGTCCGCCTCTTGGTTCTCGGCAGATACGCAGTATTTT. Combining the CDR3 with reference TRBV5-6 and TRBJ2-3 gives the whole variable domain DAGVTQSPTHLIKTRGQQVTLRCSPKSGHDTVSWYQQALGQGPQFIFQYYEEEERQRGNFPDRFSGHQFPNYSSELNVNALLLGDSALYLCASSQSASWFSADTQYFGPGTRLTVL.

This clonotype was recorded at least ten times. V usage is TRBV5-1 and J usage is TRBJ2-7; no definite D call. The CDR3 extends over 12 amino acids. Trimming left V 5 bases short and J 6 bases short, with 12 bases between. The V gene's germline CDR1 is SGHRS and CDR2 YFSETQ. The DNA for the CDR3 is TGCGCCAGCAGTCTCCCCTCATCCGAGCAGTACTTC. It is translated as CASSLPSSEQYF.